This T cell receptor (beta chain) was obtained from a study of human T cells and chemical hapten exposure. This clonotype was seen a handful of times. A single record per CDR3 protein comes from TCRdb applying MiXCR to the RACE reads. In the table there are about 80,000 distinct CDR3 sequences, about 8.6% of which are singletons. Germline lookup yields CDR1 MNHEY and CDR2 SMNVEV (reference sequence). The CDR3 extends over 13 amino acids. Between the trimmed V and J ends, which lost 5 bases and 6 bases, there was a span of 13 bases. The time point: healthy volunteer bleed at 6 weeks. Total RNA was isolated from whole blood that had not been fractionated.

This sequence was found in a female donor in good health. Some clones in this sample may be carry-over from other donors' samples. V is TRBV27 and J is TRBJ1-2; the D is unclear. The material sequenced was whole blood. The CDR3 region has the DNA TGTGCCAGCAGTCTAAGACAAAACGATGGCTACACCTTC. It is translated as CASSLRQNDGYTF.